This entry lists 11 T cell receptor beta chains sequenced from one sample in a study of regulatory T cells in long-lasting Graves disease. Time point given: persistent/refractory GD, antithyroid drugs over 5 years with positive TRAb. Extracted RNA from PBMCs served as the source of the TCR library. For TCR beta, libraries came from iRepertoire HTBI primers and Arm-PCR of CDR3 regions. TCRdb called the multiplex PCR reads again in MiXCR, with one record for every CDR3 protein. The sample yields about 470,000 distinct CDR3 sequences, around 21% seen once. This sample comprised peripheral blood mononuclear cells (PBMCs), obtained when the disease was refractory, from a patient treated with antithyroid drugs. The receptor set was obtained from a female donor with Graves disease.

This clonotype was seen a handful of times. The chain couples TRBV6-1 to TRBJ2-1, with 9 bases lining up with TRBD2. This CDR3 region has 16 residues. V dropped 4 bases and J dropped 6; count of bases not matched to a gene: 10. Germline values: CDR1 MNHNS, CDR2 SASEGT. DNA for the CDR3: TGTGCCAGCAGTGCAACGCAGCGGGAGGTTGCCAATGAGCAGTTCTTC. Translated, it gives CASSATQREVANEQFF.

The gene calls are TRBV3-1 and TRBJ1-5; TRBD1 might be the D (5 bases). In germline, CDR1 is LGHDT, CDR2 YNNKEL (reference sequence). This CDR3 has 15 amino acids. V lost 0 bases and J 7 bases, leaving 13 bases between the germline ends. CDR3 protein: CASSQDGGGDQPQHF. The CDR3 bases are TGTGCCAGCAGCCAAGATGGGGGGGGTGACCAGCCCCAGCATTTT. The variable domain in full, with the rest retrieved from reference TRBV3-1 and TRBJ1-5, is DTAVSQTPKYLVTQMGNDKSIKCEQNLGHDTMYWYKQDSKKFLKIMFSYNNKELIINETVPNRFSPKSPDKAHLNLHINSLELGDSAVYFCASSQDGGGDQPQHFGDGTRLSIL.

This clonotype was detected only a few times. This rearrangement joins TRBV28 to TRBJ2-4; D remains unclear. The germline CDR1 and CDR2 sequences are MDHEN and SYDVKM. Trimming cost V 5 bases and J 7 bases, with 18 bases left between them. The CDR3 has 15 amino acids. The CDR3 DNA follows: TGTGCCAGCAGTCCCGCCGCTTGGACGCTCAACATTCAGTACTTC. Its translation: CASSPAAWTLNIQYF.

CDR3 region: CASSLEKLGTGGEQYF. As DNA, the CDR3 is TGTGCCAGCAGCTTAGAAAAACTCGGGACAGGGGGCGAGCAGTACTTC. The chain joins TRBV7-9 to TRBJ2-7, with 11 bases aligning to TRBD1. Germline V gene data show CDR1 as SEHNR and CDR2 as FQNEAQ (reference sequence). There are 16 residues in the CDR3. V trimming: 1 base; J trimming: 6 bases; junction bases outside the gene matches: 8.

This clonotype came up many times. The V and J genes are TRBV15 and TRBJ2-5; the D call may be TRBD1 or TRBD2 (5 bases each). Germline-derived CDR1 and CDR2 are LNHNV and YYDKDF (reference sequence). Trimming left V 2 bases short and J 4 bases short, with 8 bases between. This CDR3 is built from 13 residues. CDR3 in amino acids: CATSRLGVETQYF. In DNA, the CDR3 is TGTGCCACCAGCAGACTGGGGGTAGAGACCCAGTACTTC.

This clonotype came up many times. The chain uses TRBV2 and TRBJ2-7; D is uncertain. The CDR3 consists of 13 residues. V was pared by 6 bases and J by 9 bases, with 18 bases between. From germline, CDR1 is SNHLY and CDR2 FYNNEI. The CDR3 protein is CASREQGRVGQYF. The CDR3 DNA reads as TGTGCCAGCAGGGAACAAGGACGAGTCGGGCAGTACTTC.

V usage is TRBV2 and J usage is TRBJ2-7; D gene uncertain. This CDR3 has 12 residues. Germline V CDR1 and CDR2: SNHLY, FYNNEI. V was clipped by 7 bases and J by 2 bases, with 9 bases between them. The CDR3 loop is CASKGTTYEQYF. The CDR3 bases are TGTGCCAGCAAGGGCACAACCTACGAGCAGTACTTC.

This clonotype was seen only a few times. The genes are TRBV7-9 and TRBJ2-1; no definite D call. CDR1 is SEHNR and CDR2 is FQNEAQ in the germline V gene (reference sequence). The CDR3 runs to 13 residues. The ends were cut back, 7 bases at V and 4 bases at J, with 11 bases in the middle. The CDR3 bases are TGTGCCAGCAATTACCCAGGATACAATGAGCAGTTCTTC. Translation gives CASNYPGYNEQFF.

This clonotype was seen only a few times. The CDR3 reads CASGPDSGNTIYF. In DNA, the CDR3 is TGCGCCAGCGGACCCGACTCTGGAAACACCATATATTTT. The V gene is TRBV4-3, the J gene TRBJ1-3; D remains unclear. Trimming stripped 8 bases from V and 0 bases from J, with 8 bases between. The CDR3 has 13 amino acids. Germline CDR1 LGHNA, CDR2 YSLEER.

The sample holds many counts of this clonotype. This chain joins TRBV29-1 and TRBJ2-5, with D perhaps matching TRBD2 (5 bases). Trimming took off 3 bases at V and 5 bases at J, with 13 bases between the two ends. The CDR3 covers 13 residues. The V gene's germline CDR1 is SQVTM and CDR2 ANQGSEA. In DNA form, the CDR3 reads TGCAGCGTTGAGGGCCTCCCGGGGGAGACCCAGTACTTC. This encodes CSVEGLPGETQYF.

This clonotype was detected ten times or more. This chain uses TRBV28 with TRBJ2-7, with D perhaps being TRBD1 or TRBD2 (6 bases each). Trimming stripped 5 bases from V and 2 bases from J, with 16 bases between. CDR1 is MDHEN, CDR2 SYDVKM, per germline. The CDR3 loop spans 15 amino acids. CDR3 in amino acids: CASSLRVGGTYEQYF. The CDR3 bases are TGTGCCAGCAGTCTCCGCGTGGGGGGCACCTACGAGCAGTACTTC. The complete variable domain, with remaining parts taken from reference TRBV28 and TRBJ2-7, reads DVKVTQSSRYLVKRTGEKVFLECVQDMDHENMFWYRQDPGLGLRLIYFSYDVKMKEKGDIPEGYSVSREKKERFSLILESASTNQTSMYLCASSLRVGGTYEQYFGPGTRLTVT.